The 32 T cell receptor beta chains below come from one sample, sequenced in a study of cytomegalovirus exposure and HLA in healthy donors. The PCR ran on 60 Vbeta and 13 Jbeta primers. Sequencing was performed with immunoSEQ multiplex PCR; in TCRdb, only in-frame clones are kept and a portion is missing. The profile shows over 70,000 clones, approximately 70% of them singletons. Sequencing used PBMCs. The source of these receptors is a woman aged 45-65 years in good health and CMV-seropositive.

This clone appeared a few times. The chain joins TRBV7-2 to TRBJ1-5; perhaps TRBD1 as D (5 bases). V was cut by 6 bases and J by 6 bases, with 15 bases left in between. CDR1 and CDR2 (germline): SGHTA, FQGNSA. This CDR3 has 14 amino acids. Written as DNA, the CDR3 is TGTGCCAGCAGTCTCGACAGTCTGGGTCAGCCCCAGCATTTT. The encoded protein is CASSLDSLGQPQHF.

This chain joins TRBV5-4 and TRBJ1-4; D gene ambiguous. The V end was cut by 0 bases, the J end by 3 bases, with 9 bases between. There are 15 residues in the CDR3. Germline CDR1 and CDR2: SGHNT and YYREEE (reference sequence). Written as DNA, the CDR3 is TGTGCCAGCAGCTTGGACAGATCCTCTAATGAAAAACTGTTTTTT. Encoded protein: CASSLDRSSNEKLFF.

The rearrangement joins TRBV7-3 to TRBJ2-1, with D unresolved. The CDR3 length is 14 residues. Between the trimmed V and J ends, which lost 4 bases and 0 bases, there was a span of 7 bases. The germline V gene has CDR1 SGHTA and CDR2 FQGTGA. The CDR3 DNA reads as TGTGCCAGCAGCTCAGATACCTCCTACAATGAGCAGTTCTTC. It yields the protein CASSSDTSYNEQFF. Variable domain in full (rest from reference TRBV7-3 and TRBJ2-1): GAGVSQTPSNKVTEKGKYVELRCDPISGHTALYWYRQSLGQGPEFLIYFQGTGAADDSGLPNDRFFAVRPEGSVSTLKIQRTERGDSAVYLCASSSDTSYNEQFFGPGTRLTVL.

This clone was detected a few times. The chain carries TRBV6-1 and TRBJ2-7, with TRBD2 as a possible D gene (6 bases). CDR3 size: 13 residues. Trimming took off 1 base at V and 6 bases at J, with 10 bases between the two ends. Germline CDR1 and CDR2: MNHNS and SASEGT. CDR3 coding DNA: TGTGCCAGCAGTGAAGTAGGAGGGCTCGAGCAGTACTTC. It encodes CASSEVGGLEQYF.

This clone was found once. This rearrangement joins TRBV5-1 to TRBJ1-6; 10 bases align to TRBD1. The CDR3 is 15 amino acids. Germline trimming cut 1 base from V and 9 bases from J; bases unmatched to any gene: 4. Germline-derived CDR1 and CDR2 are SGHRS and YFSETQ. The DNA of the CDR3 is TGCGCCAGCAGCTTGCGAGGGGACAGGGGTTCACCCCTCCACTTT. Translating it yields CASSLRGDRGSPLHF.

This clone was observed a handful of times. This rearrangement joins TRBV2 to TRBJ2-1; 7 bases map to TRBD2. The junction had 6 bases not matched to a gene; V was cut back by 4 bases and J by 3 bases. The CDR3 runs to 15 residues. Looked up from germline, CDR1 is SNHLY and CDR2 is FYNNEI. The DNA of the CDR3 is TGTGCCAGCAGTGTTTCTAGCGGTAGCTACAATGAGCAGTTCTTC. Amino acids: CASSVSSGSYNEQFF. Based on the CDR3 plus reference TRBV2 and TRBJ2-1, the full variable domain is EPEVTQTPSHQVTQMGQEVILRCVPISNHLYFYWYRQILGQKVEFLVSFYNNEISEKSEIFDDQFSVERPDGSNFTLKIRSTKLEDSAMYFCASSVSSGSYNEQFFGPGTRLTVL.

J is TRBJ1-3 and V is TRBV9, with D unresolved. The length of the CDR3 is 15 residues. Between the trimmed V and J ends, which lost 2 bases and 3 bases, there was a span of 12 bases. Per germline, CDR1 SGDLS and CDR2 YYNGEE. For the CDR3, the DNA is TGTGCCAGCAGCGTCTCCGAGGGATTTGGAAACACCATATATTTT. This translates into CASSVSEGFGNTIYF.

Notes on this clone: In the same sample, other DNA sequences code for this CDR3. The CDR3 protein is CASSSAYEQYF. As DNA, the CDR3 is TGTGCCAGCAGCTCCGCCTACGAGCAGTACTTC. V and J are TRBV11-2 and TRBJ2-7, with D unresolved. The CDR3 consists of 11 residues. From germline, CDR1 is SGHAT and CDR2 FQNNGV. The ends were cut back, 4 bases at V and 2 bases at J, with 3 bases in the middle. Full variable domain (rest looked up from reference TRBV11-2 and TRBJ2-7): EAGVAQSPRYKIIEKRQSVAFWCNPISGHATLYWYQQILGQGPKLLIQFQNNGVVDDSQLPKDRFSAERLKGVDSTLKIQPAKLEDSAVYLCASSSAYEQYFGPGTRLTVT.

This clone was found a few times. The chain couples TRBV9 to TRBJ2-7; D unresolved. The CDR3 sequence is 15 residues long. CDR1 is SGDLS, CDR2 YYNGEE, per germline. Trimming stripped 0 bases from V and 0 bases from J, with 10 bases between. CDR3 loop: CASSVAGSISYEQYF. CDR3 DNA sequence: TGTGCCAGCAGCGTAGCGGGTTCTATCTCCTACGAGCAGTACTTC.

This clone was counted once. V usage is TRBV28 and J usage is TRBJ1-5, with a weak D call TRBD1 (6 bases). The CDR3 extends over 15 amino acids. Germline V lookup: CDR1 MDHEN, CDR2 SYDVKM. Trimming cost V 5 bases and J 7 bases, with 18 bases left between them. The CDR3 loop reads CASSLLGGQGQPQHF. In DNA, the CDR3 is TGTGCCAGCAGTCTTTTGGGGGGGCAGGGACAGCCCCAGCATTTT.

The CDR3 DNA reads as TGTGCCAGCAGTCATGCCGGGACAAGCGTCGGCGAAGCTTTCTTT. It yields the protein CASSHAGTSVGEAFF. The chain is built from TRBV6-5 and TRBJ1-1, with TRBD1 as a possible D gene (6 bases). CDR1 is MNHEY and CDR2 is SVGAGI in the germline V gene. The V end lost 5 bases, the J end lost 8 bases, and 21 bases lay between the germline ends. The CDR3 has 15 residues.

This clone was observed a single time. The chain employs TRBV2 and TRBJ2-7; weak D call: TRBD1 (5 bases). Per the germline V gene, CDR1 is SNHLY and CDR2 is FYNNEI. This CDR3 contains 14 residues. The germline V and J ends were trimmed by 3 bases and 1 base, with 10 bases remaining between them. The CDR3 nucleotides are TGTGCCAGCAGTGACAGGGATTGGTCCTACGAGCAGTACTTC. Encoded protein: CASSDRDWSYEQYF.

The V and J genes are TRBV11-2 and TRBJ1-4; no clear D gene. Germline CDR1 reads SGHAT; CDR2 reads FQNNGV. This CDR3 is built from 14 residues. Deletions cut 4 bases from V and 6 bases from J, with 12 bases between. The CDR3 sequence is CASSSREIHEKLFF. The CDR3 DNA sequence: TGTGCCAGCAGCTCGCGGGAGATACATGAAAAACTGTTTTTT.

The V gene is TRBV4-1, the J gene TRBJ1-2, with 7 positions matching TRBD1. V lost 1 base, J lost 4 bases, and 3 bases stayed unmatched. The length of the CDR3 is 14 residues. Germline lookup yields CDR1 MGHRA and CDR2 YSYEKL. This CDR3 is CASSQATGPYGYTF. The CDR3 DNA reads as TGCGCCAGCAGCCAAGCGACAGGGCCCTATGGCTACACCTTC.

The rearrangement links TRBV7-2 to TRBJ1-4, with TRBD1 matching over 7 bases. V shed 5 bases and J 11 bases; nucleotides not matched to a gene: 14. The CDR3 loop spans 15 amino acids. Germline CDR1 and CDR2: SGHTA and FQGNSA. CDR3 protein: CASSLERQGGKKLFF. The CDR3 bases are TGTGCCAGCAGCCTAGAGAGACAGGGTGGGAAGAAACTGTTTTTT.

This clone appeared a few times. The chain carries TRBV28 and TRBJ1-2, with 9 bases aligning to TRBD1. Germline V gives CDR1 MDHEN, CDR2 SYDVKM. Trimming took 6 bases from V and 2 from J; bases not matched to a gene: 16. The CDR3 covers 18 residues. Here the CDR3 reads CASSPTRRDRGVNYGYTF. The CDR3 DNA reads TGTGCCAGCAGCCCCACCCGCCGAGACAGGGGGGTAAACTATGGCTACACCTTC.

The chain carries TRBV5-5 and TRBJ2-5; the match to TRBD1 covers 8 bases. This CDR3 comprises 15 residues. Germline loops: CDR1 SGHKS, CDR2 YYEKEE (reference sequence). Trimming cost V 5 bases and J 1 base; bases outside gene matches: 7. CDR3 in amino acids: CASRPGDRPQETQYF. The CDR3 nucleotides are TGTGCCAGCAGACCCGGGGACAGGCCCCAAGAGACCCAGTACTTC. The variable domain in full, with the rest retrieved from reference TRBV5-5 and TRBJ2-5, is DAGVTQSPTHLIKTRGQQVTLRCSPISGHKSVSWYQQVLGQGPQFIFQYYEKEERGRGNFPDRFSARQFPNYSSELNVNALLLGDSALYLCASRPGDRPQETQYFGPGTRLLVL.

This sequence joins TRBV5-4 and TRBJ2-5; no clear D. V lost 3 bases, J lost 2 bases, and 2 bases lay in between. CDR3 length: 11 amino acids. Germline V gives CDR1 SGHNT, CDR2 YYREEE (reference sequence). DNA of the CDR3: TGTGCCAGCAGCTCGCAAGAGACCCAGTACTTC. This codes for CASSSQETQYF.

This rearrangement joins TRBV19 to TRBJ2-6; D gene uncertain. This CDR3 comprises 14 residues. In germline, CDR1 is LNHDA, CDR2 SQIVND (reference sequence). V dropped 3 bases and J dropped 0 bases, with 3 bases sitting between them. The CDR3 DNA follows: TGTGCCAGTAGTATCAACTCTGGGGCCAACGTCCTGACTTTC. The encoded protein is CASSINSGANVLTF. The full variable domain, with the rest looked up from reference TRBV19 and TRBJ2-6, is DGGITQSPKYLFRKEGQNVTLSCEQNLNHDAMYWYRQDPGQGLRLIYYSQIVNDFQKGDIAEGYSVSREKKESFPLTVTSAQKNPTAFYLCASSINSGANVLTFGAGSRLTVL.

This clone was counted only a few times. The rearrangement joins TRBV18 to TRBJ2-6; D remains ambiguous. Trimming shortened V by 6 bases and J by 0 bases, and 18 bases separated the two germline ends. There are 18 residues in the CDR3. CDR1 and CDR2 (germline): KGHSH, LQKENI. Here the CDR3 DNA reads TGTGCCAGCTCCCCGCTCAGGCTAACGGTCTCTGGGGCCAACGTCCTGACTTTC. It encodes CASSPLRLTVSGANVLTF. The full variable domain, rest sourced from reference TRBV18 and TRBJ2-6, is NAGVMQNPRHLVRRRGQEARLRCSPMKGHSHVYWYRQLPEEGLKFMVYLQKENIIDESGMPKERFSAEFPKEGPSILRIQQVVRGDSAAYFCASSPLRLTVSGANVLTFGAGSRLTVL.

This chain links TRBV7-2 with TRBJ2-2; 9 nucleotides line up with TRBD2. Trimming cost V 5 bases and J 4 bases; bases outside gene matches: 8. This CDR3 region has 16 residues. CDR1 SGHTA and CDR2 FQGNSA come from the germline V gene. This CDR3 reads CASSPRVAGVTGELFF. The CDR3 DNA reads TGTGCCAGCAGCCCGAGGGTAGCGGGAGTCACCGGGGAGCTGTTTTTT. Full variable domain (rest looked up from reference TRBV7-2 and TRBJ2-2): GAGVSQSPSNKVTEKGKDVELRCDPISGHTALYWYRQSLGQGLEFLIYFQGNSAPDKSGLPSDRFSAERTGGSVSTLTIQRTQQEDSAVYLCASSPRVAGVTGELFFGEGSRLTVL.

About this clone: Other DNA sequences of this sample code for an identical CDR3. The chain links TRBV6-4 to TRBJ2-2; D might be TRBD1 (5 bases). In germline, CDR1 is MRHNA, CDR2 SNTAGT. The CDR3 has 16 amino acids. The V end was cut by 2 bases, the J end by 1 base, with 11 bases between. The CDR3 DNA sequence: TGTGCCAGCAGTGACGAGCCAGGGCGGAACACCGGGGAGCTGTTTTTT. Residues: CASSDEPGRNTGELFF.

The chain uses TRBV7-6 and TRBJ1-5, with D possibly matching TRBD1 (6 bases). CDR1 SGHVS and CDR2 FNYEAQ come from the germline V gene. Trimming took 1 base from V and 6 from J, leaving 7 bases between them. This CDR3 region has 13 residues. CDR3 in amino acids: CASSLDRAQPQHF. The CDR3 DNA reads TGTGCCAGCAGCTTAGACAGGGCTCAGCCCCAGCATTTT.

The V call is TRBV20-1, the J call TRBJ1-2; 9 bases map to TRBD1. Unmatched junction bases numbered 2, after V lost 5 bases and J lost 7 bases. CDR3 length: 11 residues. From germline, CDR1 is DFQATT and CDR2 SNEGSKA (reference sequence). CDR3 sequence (DNA): TGCAGTGCTGCGGGACAGGGTGGCTACACCTTC. Amino acid sequence: CSAAGQGGYTF.

This clone has a handful of counts. The chain carries TRBV11-2 and TRBJ2-2; maybe TRBD2 (5 bases). CDR3 length: 15 residues. V lost 7 bases, J lost 1 base, and 13 bases lay in between. In germline, CDR1 is SGHAT, CDR2 FQNNGV. The CDR3 coding sequence is TGTGCCAGCATCCCGTCGGGGTGGAACACCGGGGAGCTGTTTTTT. It is translated as CASIPSGWNTGELFF.

This clone has just a few counts. The CDR3 DNA sequence: TGTGCCAGCACCGTGCCGGACGGGGCCCAGTACTTC. Translating gives CASTVPDGAQYF. V gene TRBV5-8 combines with J gene TRBJ2-5; D possibly corresponds to TRBD2 (5 bases). V was cut by 6 bases and J by 9 bases, with 15 bases left in between. The CDR3 is made up of 12 amino acids. In germline, CDR1 is SGHTS, CDR2 YDEGEE. The full variable domain, completed using reference TRBV5-8 and TRBJ2-5, is EAGVTQSPTHLIKTRGQQATLRCSPISGHTSVYWYQQALGLGLQFLLWYDEGEERNRGNFPPRFSGRQFPNYSSELNVNALELEDSALYLCASTVPDGAQYFGPGTRLLVL.

The chain joins TRBV7-3 to TRBJ2-5; TRBD1 matches at 7 bases. The CDR3 loop spans 13 amino acids. V dropped 4 bases and J dropped 3; count of bases not matched to a gene: 2. CDR1 is SGHTA, CDR2 FQGTGA, per germline. The CDR3 DNA is TGTGCCAGCAGCTCGACAGGGAAAGAGACCCAGTACTTC. Residues: CASSSTGKETQYF.

This chain joins TRBV7-9 and TRBJ1-6; D gene unclear. Per the germline V gene, CDR1 is SEHNR and CDR2 is FQNEAQ (reference sequence). The length of the CDR3 is 13 residues. Between the trimmed V and J ends, which lost 3 bases and 8 bases, there was a span of 8 bases. CDR3 loop: CASSFDADSPLHF. CDR3 DNA: TGTGCCAGCAGCTTTGACGCGGATTCACCCCTCCACTTT.

This rearrangement joins TRBV7-9 to TRBJ1-2; D is perhaps TRBD1 (6 bases). The V and J ends lost 4 bases and 0 bases respectively, with 12 bases between them. Germline V gene data show CDR1 as SEHNR and CDR2 as FQNEAQ (reference sequence). The CDR3 consists of 15 residues. CDR3 DNA sequence: TGTGCCAGCAGCTCGGGACAACATCCTAACTATGGCTACACCTTC. Protein product: CASSSGQHPNYGYTF.

This clone turned up a few times. The genes are TRBV4-3 and TRBJ2-2; 10 bases map to TRBD2. CDR1 and CDR2 from the germline V gene are LGHNA and YSLEER. This CDR3 region has 20 residues. V lost 0 bases and J lost 2; bases outside the gene matches: 12. CDR3 in amino acids: CASSQDSQSGRVTNTGELFF. The CDR3 coding sequence is TGCGCCAGCAGCCAAGATAGTCAGAGCGGGAGGGTCACAAACACCGGGGAGCTGTTTTTT.

The chain joins TRBV6-1 to TRBJ1-1; TRBD1 matches 12 bases. V gave up 3 bases and J gave up 2 bases; unmatched junction bases: 7. Germline V gene data show CDR1 as MNHNS and CDR2 as SASEGT. CDR3 length: 17 residues. The CDR3 nucleotides read TGTGCCAGCAGTGATCCGGGACAGGGGGCCCGAAACACTGAAGCTTTCTTT. It specifies CASSDPGQGARNTEAFF.

This rearrangement joins TRBV27 to TRBJ2-7; D gene uncertain. The germline V gene has CDR1 MNHEY and CDR2 SMNVEV (reference sequence). With 0 bases removed from V and 0 bases from J, the gap between germline ends came to 6 bases. The CDR3 sequence is 14 residues long. The CDR3 DNA is TGTGCCAGCAGTTTATCTTATAGCTCCTACGAGCAGTACTTC. Protein product: CASSLSYSSYEQYF.